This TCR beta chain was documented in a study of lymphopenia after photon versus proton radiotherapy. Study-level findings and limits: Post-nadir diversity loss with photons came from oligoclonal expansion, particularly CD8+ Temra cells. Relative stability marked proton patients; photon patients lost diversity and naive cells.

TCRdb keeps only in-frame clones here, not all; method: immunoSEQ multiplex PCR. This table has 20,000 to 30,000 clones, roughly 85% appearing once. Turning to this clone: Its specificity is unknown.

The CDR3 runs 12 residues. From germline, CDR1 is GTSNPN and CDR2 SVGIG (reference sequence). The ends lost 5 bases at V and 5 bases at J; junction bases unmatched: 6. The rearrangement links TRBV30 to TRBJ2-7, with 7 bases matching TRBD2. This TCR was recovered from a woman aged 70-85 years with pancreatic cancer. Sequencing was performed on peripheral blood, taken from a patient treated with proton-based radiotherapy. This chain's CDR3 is CAWGLDAHEQYF. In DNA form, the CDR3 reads TGTGCCTGGGGACTAGACGCGCACGAGCAGTACTTC.